Following are 22 T cell receptor beta chains from one sample sequenced in a study of OX40 agonist ivuxolimab in advanced cancers. Clones were sequenced by immunoSEQ multiplex PCR, and TCRdb holds only the in-frame ones, with some missing. Among 50,000 to 60,000 clones listed, more than 75% were seen once. This material consisted of CD4+ or CD8+ T cells sorted from blood, taken in a trial of the OX40 agonist ivuxolimab. The receptor source for this set is an adult with an advanced solid tumor such as melanoma, head and neck, liver or kidney cancer.

The chain couples TRBV5-6 to TRBJ1-2; D remains unclear. The CDR3 is made up of 12 amino acids. Deletions cut 0 bases from V and 4 bases from J, with 4 bases between. Germline V gene sequence: CDR1 SGHDT, CDR2 YYEEEE. CDR3: CASSLVGYGYTF. In DNA, the CDR3 is TGTGCCAGCAGCTTGGTTGGCTATGGCTACACCTTC.

V usage is TRBV9 and J usage is TRBJ1-3; D gene ambiguous. V lost 0 bases and J lost 0, with 7 bases in between. Germline V gene data show CDR1 as SGDLS and CDR2 as YYNGEE. The CDR3 contains 15 residues. The CDR3 here is CASSVGAISGNTIYF. CDR3 sequence (DNA): TGTGCCAGCAGCGTAGGGGCTATCTCTGGAAACACCATATATTTT.

The table lists this clone with a count of one. This sequence joins TRBV6-5 and TRBJ1-1, with 12 bases identical to TRBD1. The CDR3 is made up of 15 amino acids. The germline V gene has CDR1 MNHEY and CDR2 SVGAGI. Trimming cost V 7 bases and J 6 bases; bases outside gene matches: 9. This chain's CDR3 is CASKRDGTGGSEAFF. The CDR3 bases are TGTGCCAGCAAAAGAGACGGGACAGGGGGCTCTGAAGCTTTCTTT.

The V call is TRBV6-6, the J call TRBJ2-7; weak D call: TRBD1 (6 bases). CDR1 is MNHNY, CDR2 SVGAGI, per germline (reference sequence). Trimming pared 10 bases from V and 4 bases from J, leaving 17 bases between. This CDR3 comprises 13 residues. The DNA of the CDR3 is TGTGCCACCACGACAGGATCCAAGTACGAGCAGTACTTC. Protein: CATTTGSKYEQYF.

The chain couples TRBV28 to TRBJ2-5; D is perhaps TRBD2 (5 bases). V lost 1 base and J lost 2, with 8 bases in between. The CDR3 runs to 14 residues. Germline V gene sequence: CDR1 MDHEN, CDR2 SYDVKM. DNA of the CDR3: TGTGCCAGCAGTTTATTGGACTCACAAGAGACCCAGTACTTC. Translation: CASSLLDSQETQYF.

V is TRBV28 and J is TRBJ1-2; the D is unclear. The CDR3 runs 13 residues. The V gene's germline CDR1 is MDHEN and CDR2 SYDVKM. V lost 3 bases, J lost 4 bases, and 9 bases lay in between. DNA for the CDR3: TGTGCCAGCAGTTTGAGCCGTTCCTATGGCTACACCTTC. Translation: CASSLSRSYGYTF.

The chain employs TRBV28 and TRBJ2-7, with D possibly being TRBD1 (5 bases). Germline V gene lookup returns CDR1 MDHEN and CDR2 SYDVKM. The germline V and J ends were trimmed by 5 bases and 1 base, with 15 bases remaining between them. The length of the CDR3 is 15 residues. CDR3 in DNA: TGTGCCAGCAGTCCCACAGGCCAGGGATCCTACGAGCAGTACTTC. It codes for CASSPTGQGSYEQYF. Complete variable domain (other parts from reference TRBV28 and TRBJ2-7): DVKVTQSSRYLVKRTGEKVFLECVQDMDHENMFWYRQDPGLGLRLIYFSYDVKMKEKGDIPEGYSVSREKKERFSLILESASTNQTSMYLCASSPTGQGSYEQYFGPGTRLTVT.

V is TRBV28 and J is TRBJ2-7; 7 positions match TRBD1. V was clipped by 6 bases and J by 3 bases; unmatched bases: 8. Per germline, CDR1 MDHEN and CDR2 SYDVKM. The CDR3 runs 14 residues. The CDR3 reads CASRPTGIDYEQYF. As DNA, the CDR3 is TGTGCCAGCAGGCCGACAGGGATTGACTACGAGCAGTACTTC.

The genes are TRBV4-1 and TRBJ2-4; no firm D call. The CDR3 runs 12 residues. Between the trimmed V and J ends, which lost 1 base and 5 bases, there was a span of 3 bases. Germline loops: CDR1 MGHRA, CDR2 YSYEKL. CDR3 amino acids: CASSQGENIQYF. The CDR3 nucleotides read TGCGCCAGCAGCCAAGGGGAAAACATTCAGTACTTC.

The chain recombines TRBV6-6 with TRBJ2-7; TRBD2 matches at 7 bases. V shed 2 bases, J shed 1 base, and the junction held 5 bases outside the gene matches. This CDR3 has 15 residues. Germline V gene lookup returns CDR1 MNHNY and CDR2 SVGAGI (reference sequence). The CDR3 sequence is CASSYRRERSYEQYF. CDR3 nucleotide sequence: TGTGCCAGCAGTTACCGGCGGGAGAGGTCCTACGAGCAGTACTTC.

The V call is TRBV19, the J call TRBJ2-1; D is unresolved. The germline CDR1 and CDR2 sequences are LNHDA and SQIVND (reference sequence). This CDR3 contains 16 residues. V lost 7 bases and J lost 0, with 16 bases in between. DNA of the CDR3: TGTGCCAGTACCGCAACTCTACTCAGCTCCTACAATGAGCAGTTCTTC. It yields the protein CASTATLLSSYNEQFF.

This clone was recorded once. The rearrangement uses TRBV5-4 and TRBJ1-5; tentatively, D is TRBD1 (5 bases). Germline lookup yields CDR1 SGHNT and CDR2 YYREEE (reference sequence). Between the trimmed V and J ends, which lost 4 bases and 4 bases, there was a span of 12 bases. This CDR3 comprises 14 residues. The CDR3 loop reads CASSPGRENQPQHF. The CDR3 bases are TGTGCCAGCAGCCCCGGCAGGGAGAATCAGCCCCAGCATTTT.

This clone has only one observation. V usage is TRBV10-2 and J usage is TRBJ1-2; no clear D gene. This CDR3 comprises 13 residues. Germline V gene data show CDR1 as WSHSY and CDR2 as SAAADI. Trimming removed 1 base at V and 7 bases at J, with 10 bases between. CDR3 bases: TGCGCCAGCAGTGAGTTTGGGGTCGGTGGCTACACCTTC. This codes for CASSEFGVGGYTF.

The chain uses TRBV19 and TRBJ1-4, with 7 bases that match TRBD1. There are 13 residues in the CDR3. CDR1 LNHDA and CDR2 SQIVND come from the germline V gene (reference sequence). Trimming removed 8 bases from V and 6 bases from J; junction bases left unmatched: 6. The CDR3: CASRQGSDEKLFF. CDR3 DNA sequence: TGTGCCAGTCGACAGGGTAGTGATGAAAAACTGTTTTTT.

The chain uses TRBV2 and TRBJ2-7; D unclear. The CDR3 extends over 13 amino acids. Looked up from germline, CDR1 is SNHLY and CDR2 is FYNNEI. V lost 8 bases, J lost 5 bases, and 16 bases lay in between. The CDR3 here is CASSPRMLNEQYF. CDR3 nucleotides: TGTGCCAGCTCCCCAAGGATGTTAAACGAGCAGTACTTC.

The chain combines TRBV5-1 with TRBJ2-7, with 9 nucleotides matching TRBD1. Germline V gives CDR1 SGHRS, CDR2 YFSETQ. The CDR3 sequence is 14 residues long. After removal of 4 bases from V and 4 bases from J, the junction contained 6 bases not matched to a gene. CDR3 loop: CASSPDRGRYEQYF. CDR3 nucleotide sequence: TGCGCCAGCAGCCCGGACAGGGGCCGATACGAGCAGTACTTC.

The chain is built from TRBV28 and TRBJ1-5; D may be TRBD1 (5 bases). V lost 4 bases and J lost 7, with 17 bases in between. The CDR3 sequence is 15 residues long. Germline CDR1 is MDHEN and CDR2 is SYDVKM. CDR3 coding DNA: TGTGCCAGCAGTTCCTCGGGGACGGGTGGGCAGCCCCAGCATTTT. Protein: CASSSSGTGGQPQHF. Complete variable domain (other parts from reference TRBV28 and TRBJ1-5): DVKVTQSSRYLVKRTGEKVFLECVQDMDHENMFWYRQDPGLGLRLIYFSYDVKMKEKGDIPEGYSVSREKKERFSLILESASTNQTSMYLCASSSSGTGGQPQHFGDGTRLSIL.

V is TRBV20-1 and J is TRBJ2-7; D not resolved. Per germline, CDR1 DFQATT and CDR2 SNEGSKA (reference sequence). Trimming took off 2 bases at V and 7 bases at J, with 6 bases between the two ends. This CDR3 has 10 residues. The CDR3: CSARKTEQYF. DNA of the CDR3: TGCAGTGCTAGAAAGACGGAGCAGTACTTC.

CDR3 region: CASSPTGGTGELFF. CDR3 nucleotides: TGTGCCAGCAGCCCGACAGGGGGCACCGGGGAGCTGTTTTTT. This chain uses TRBV28 with TRBJ2-2; 9 nucleotides match TRBD1. Germline CDR1 MDHEN, CDR2 SYDVKM. V dropped 6 bases and J dropped 4; count of bases not matched to a gene: 3. The CDR3 has 14 residues.

CDR3 residues: CASNPWQDASYEQYF. CDR3 bases: TGTGCCAGCAATCCCTGGCAGGATGCCTCCTACGAGCAGTACTTC. The J gene is TRBJ2-5, the V gene TRBV21-1; the DNA was not used to check the table's D call, TRBD1. The better agreement between TRBJ2-7 and the DNA end casts doubt on the J call. TRBV21-1 is a pseudogene locus. CDR3 size: 15 residues.

The chain recombines TRBV5-1 with TRBJ2-3; 9 bases line up with TRBD2. This CDR3 comprises 17 residues. In germline, CDR1 is SGHRS, CDR2 YFSETQ. Trimming removed 2 bases from V and 4 bases from J; junction bases left unmatched: 11. The CDR3 DNA sequence: TGCGCCAGCAGCTTAGAAAGGCGGGAGGGCCGGGCAGATACGCAGTATTTT. Protein sequence: CASSLERREGRADTQYF.

This clone was seen once. The chain links TRBV18 to TRBJ1-1; the D gene is possibly TRBD1 (6 bases). Trimming left V 2 bases short and J 5 bases short, with 12 bases between. Germline values: CDR1 KGHSH, CDR2 LQKENI. CDR3 length: 14 amino acids. In DNA form, the CDR3 reads TGTGCCAGCTCACCAAAACAGGGAGGGACTGAAGCTTTCTTT. Amino acid sequence: CASSPKQGGTEAFF.